This is a list of T cell receptor beta chains from one sample in a study of graft-versus-host responses after intestinal transplantation. For these receptors, no antigen is known. Only in-frame clones appear in the TCRdb table, and some are missing; sequencing was by immunoSEQ multiplex PCR. The table lists about 94,000 clones, roughly nine tenths of them singletons, with 0.5% in the top ten. Here the sequenced sample was unstimulated CD8+ T cells sorted from spleen or lymph node cells, taken before intestinal transplant. The receptors come from a human donor who received an intestinal transplant. Each CDR3 is given with its conserved first and last residue. A D gene is named only where the DNA matches it firmly. The size entry is marked missing in some rows and otherwise reads once, few, many or a size class.

d_gene,abundance,v_gene,j_gene,CDR3nt,CDR3aa
TRBD1,.,TRBV27,TRBJ2-7,TGTGCCAGCAGTTCCCAAAGGACAGGGTTCATGAGAGAGCAGTACTTC,CASSSQRTGFMREQYF
TRBD2,few,TRBV7-9,TRBJ2-7,TGTGCCAGCAGCTTAGAGGCGGGAGAGGACGAGCAGTACTTC,CASSLEAGEDEQYF
.,.,TRBV19,TRBJ1-5,TGTGCCAGTAGTATAAGCGGTTACAATCAGCCCCAGCATTTT,CASSISGYNQPQHF
.,.,TRBV30,TRBJ2-7,TGTGCCTGGAGTGTTGGCGGGGTCCCTGGGAGAGATGGCTTC,CAWSVGGVPGRDGF
.,.,TRBV6-1,TRBJ2-1,TGTGCCAGCAGTCTCGCGGGACCCTACAATGAGCAGTTCTTC,CASSLAGPYNEQFF
.,.,TRBV5-5,TRBJ1-5,TGTGCCAGCAGCTTGTACAGGACAGAAACACAGCCCCAGCATTTT,CASSLYRTETQPQHF
.,few,TRBV5-6,TRBJ2-7,TGTGCCAGCAGCGTACAGGGCTTTGTCGCCTACGAGCAGTACTTC,CASSVQGFVAYEQYF
.,.,TRBV10-3,TRBJ1-3,TGTGCCATCGGCCCACCCCGAGGATCTGGAAACACCATATATTTT,CAIGPPRGSGNTIYF
.,.,TRBV19,TRBJ2-2,TGTGCCAGTAGTATAAGCGTGAACACCGGGGAGCTGTTTTTT,CASSISVNTGELFF
.,.,TRBV27,TRBJ1-2,TGTGCCAGCAGTCCGAGGGCACAGGGTTATTATCCTGGAGGCTACACCTTC,CASSPRAQGYYPGGYTF